This paragraph covers one T cell receptor (beta chain) sequence. Only a few counts were recorded for this clonotype. The antigen this receptor binds is unknown. A much larger clonotype is one base distant, so this may be a read error. Without any cell sorting, total RNA and DNA were extracted together from approximately 20-30 mg of bulk tissue using the AllPrep DNA/RNA mini kit. Surgical resection was performed in China between 2015 and early 2016 on four or five patients with histopathologically diagnosed primary liver carcinoma. At the time of sampling, the patients had chronic HBV infection and had not received any treatment. Each tumor was sampled at five spatially separated regions: the tumor centre plus the superior, inferior, left-lateral and right-lateral poles. Histological examination found more than 80% viable tumor cells in every tumor sample. Pieces of fresh tumor and adjacent tissue were cut in half, with one half kept in RNAlater at -80 degrees C and the other half sent for histology.

A constant-region primer and ProtoScript II reverse transcriptase were used to reverse-transcribe TCRbeta-specific cDNA from about 0.55 ug total RNA. Three nested multiplex PCR rounds, following a slightly modified ARM-PCR procedure, were used to build the TCRbeta libraries. Sample barcodes and Illumina adapters were added in a final 25-cycle PCR with Deep VentR polymerase. Before sequencing, amplicons of 200-500 bp were purified from gel using a QIAquick gel extraction kit. An Illumina HiSeq 2500 was used to sequence the TCRbeta amplicons with 250-bp paired-end reads. On the study's bioinformatics: To recover full CDR3 sequences, reads were quality-trimmed using Trimmomatic v0.33 and paired reads were then merged using FLASH v1.2.11. MiGEC v1.2.1b assigned V, D and J germline segments to the rearranged TCRbeta sequences. Clonotype statistics and Shannon-Wiener diversity indices were calculated with VDJtools v1.0.0. To reduce sampling bias, subsequent analyses other than the diversity analysis used only the 250 most abundant clonotypes in each sample. TCRdb took the public reads, trimmed them with fastp at Q25, ran MiXCR for clone calling and kept in-frame beta chains. CDR3 protein duplicates are merged, each entry listing the most common genes and DNA. The V and J calls were not made by the authors but by TCRdb's processing. The sample table contains about 210,000 distinct CDR3 sequences; only one count was recorded for about 82% of them. Around a sixth of the sample lies in the top ten.

The data are from a study of tumor-infiltrating lymphocytes in primary liver carcinoma (dated 2017 in TCRdb). Some background on the complete study: Hepatocellular carcinoma (four) or combined HCC and intrahepatic cholangiocarcinoma (one) was present in the five patients, who were three men and two women aged 30 to 69 years. The five patients had tumors staged T1-T3 N0M0, with maximum diameters ranging from about 4.2 to 10 cm. Roughly 3.5 to 7.5 million productive TCRbeta reads were obtained per sample, and no significant difference in read depth was found between tissue types. The study combined TCRbeta repertoire sequencing, expression microarrays and whole-exome sequencing across five regions of each liver tumor, with adjacent normal tissue and blood. A total of approximately 35 specimens from 5 patients, comprising approximately 25 tumor regions, 5 adjacent noncancerous liver tissues and 5 peripheral blood samples, were covered by TCRbeta repertoire sequencing. To link TCRbeta repertoire diversity with the local molecular phenotype, the roughly 23 tumor region samples were profiled using Agilent mRNA microarrays. Reproducibility between technical replicate repertoires was high, with correlation coefficients above 0.95 and mean shared-clone rates roughly 0.87.

Here is what the overall study found, with its caveats: The top 250 clones made up a significantly larger repertoire fraction in tumors than in blood (p = 0.039). The study included only 4 to 6 patients, and the authors note findings should be validated in a larger study. Only the TCR beta chain was sequenced, which likely underestimates true repertoire diversity because unpaired alpha chains were not captured. Only about 7-25% of top clones were found in all five regions of a tumor, suggesting spatial heterogeneity of tumor-infiltrating T cells. Since the samples were bulk and unsorted, there was no way to compare CD4+ and CD8+ T cell repertoires. Repertoire overlap was higher between tumor regions (mean about 35%) than tumor-adjacent (17%) or tumor-blood (14%) pairs, consistent with antigen-driven expansion.

The material sequenced was tumor tissue from primary liver carcinoma. This sequence originates from a middle-aged man with primary liver carcinoma and hepatitis B virus infection.

The DNA sequence is given as TGTGCCAGCAGTTACGGCGTAGAGACCCAGTACTTC. This codes for CASSYGVETQYF. In this chain, TRBV6-5 is recombined with TRBJ2-5, with the D gene call left open. V is shortened by 2 bases, J by 4 bases, and the region joining them spans 5 bases. Taken from cysteine to phenylalanine, the CDR3 has 12 residues. The DNA shown is the 36-base CDR3, in frame from base 1. Looking up the germline V gene yields CDR1 MNHEY and CDR2 SVGAGI.